The 9 T cell receptor beta chains below all came from one sample that was sequenced in a study of vaccination and CD4 T cells after COVID-19. Treatment noted: roughly 11-day PBMC culture with coronavirus spike peptide pools or control peptides (ViraFEST assay). Researchers used the Oncomine TCR Beta short-read assay to sequence DNA from cultured CD4+ T cells. MiXCR was run by TCRdb on the PCR reads, yielding one entry per CDR3 protein. The profile shows 7,500 to 10,000 distinct CDR3 sequences, around 68% of them singletons. Their recognized antigens are unknown. Sample: CD4+ T cells from blood, cultured in vitro. The receptors here all came from a human donor who had recovered from COVID-19.

This chain uses TRBV20-1 with TRBJ2-7; 9 bases match TRBD2. CDR1 is DFQATT, CDR2 SNEGSKA, per germline (reference sequence). CDR3 size: 16 residues. V was clipped by 0 bases and J by 3 bases; unmatched bases: 9. In DNA, the CDR3 is TGCAGTGCTAGAGATCAGAGCGGGAGGTTCCTCTACGAGCAGTACTTC. This codes for CSARDQSGRFLYEQYF.

This clonotype was counted a few times. The V and J genes are TRBV20-1 and TRBJ1-1; TRBD1 agrees at 7 bases. The length of the CDR3 is 12 residues. V lost 6 bases, J lost 5 bases, and 6 bases stayed unmatched. Germline V gives CDR1 DFQATT, CDR2 SNEGSKA (reference sequence). The chain's CDR3 is CSALDRVTEAFF. CDR3 DNA sequence: TGCAGTGCCCTAGACAGGGTAACTGAAGCTTTCTTT.

The table lists this clonotype with a few counts. The J gene is TRBJ1-5, the V gene TRBV10-3; D not resolved. The V gene's germline CDR1 is ENHRY and CDR2 SYGVKD. The CDR3 is 15 amino acids. V was shortened by 2 bases and J by 6 bases, with 14 bases between the two germline ends. The CDR3 region is CAISERLDGVQPQHF. The CDR3 coding sequence is TGTGCCATCAGTGAGCGGCTTGACGGGGTTCAGCCCCAGCATTTT.

This chain uses TRBV12-3 or TRBV12-4 with TRBJ1-5; tentative D call: TRBD1 (6 bases). The CDR3 extends over 15 amino acids. The V end was cut by 6 bases, the J end by 0 bases, with 12 bases between. The CDR3 loop is CASRSDSYSNQPQHF. The CDR3 DNA reads as TGTGCCAGCAGGTCGGACAGTTATAGCAATCAGCCCCAGCATTTT.

V is TRBV20-1 and J is TRBJ2-7; unclear D gene. The CDR3 totals 11 residues. Germline CDR1 and CDR2: DFQATT and SNEGSKA (reference sequence). With 6 bases removed from V and 0 bases from J, the gap between germline ends came to 6 bases. CDR3 nucleotide sequence: TGCAGTGCCCAAAGCTCCTACGAGCAGTACTTC. Translating it yields CSAQSSYEQYF.

The CDR3 nucleotides are TGTGCCAGCAGCTCGGGACTAGCGGGAGGCCGCACAGATACGCAGTATTTT. Amino acid sequence: CASSSGLAGGRTDTQYF. The rearrangement joins TRBV5-4 to TRBJ2-3; TRBD2 matches 15 bases. V was clipped by 3 bases and J by 1 base; unmatched bases: 3. This CDR3 is built from 17 residues. Germline assignment: CDR1 SGHNT and CDR2 YYREEE (reference sequence).

This clonotype occurred a few times. The V call is TRBV27, the J call TRBJ2-3, with D perhaps TRBD2 (6 bases). V gave up 0 bases and J gave up 3 bases, with 19 bases separating them. The CDR3 is made up of 18 amino acids. The V gene's germline CDR1 is MNHEY and CDR2 SMNVEV (reference sequence). The CDR3 coding sequence is TGTGCCAGCAGTTTATCTTGGTCGGAGGGGTGGGTAACAGATACGCAGTATTTT. The encoded protein is CASSLSWSEGWVTDTQYF.

The gene calls are TRBV6-1 and TRBJ1-6, with 10 bases identical to TRBD1. Germline V lookup: CDR1 MNHNS, CDR2 SASEGT. This CDR3 region has 17 residues. V dropped 4 bases and J dropped 9; count of bases not matched to a gene: 12. CDR3 region: CASSATRPTGGVSPLHF. For the CDR3, the DNA is TGTGCCAGCAGTGCAACCCGCCCGACAGGGGGCGTTTCACCCCTCCACTTT.

In this sample, this clonotype turned up a few times. The CDR3 DNA is TGTGCCACCCTTGGGGGGTGGCGACCCCTCCACTTT. Translation gives CATLGGWRPLHF. The chain links TRBV28 to TRBJ1-6; possible D gene TRBD1, 5 bases. The germline V and J ends were trimmed by 10 bases and 12 bases, with 16 bases remaining between them. CDR3 size: 12 residues. The germline V gene has CDR1 MDHEN and CDR2 SYDVKM.